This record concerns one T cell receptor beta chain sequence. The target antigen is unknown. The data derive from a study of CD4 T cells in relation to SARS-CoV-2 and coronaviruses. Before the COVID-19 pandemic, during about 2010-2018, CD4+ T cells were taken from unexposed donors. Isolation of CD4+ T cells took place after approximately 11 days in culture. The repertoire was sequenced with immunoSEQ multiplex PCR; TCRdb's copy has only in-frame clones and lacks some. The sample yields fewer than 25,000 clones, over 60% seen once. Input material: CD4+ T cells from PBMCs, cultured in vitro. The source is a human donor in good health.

The CDR3 DNA follows: TGTGCCAGCAGTTATCGACTGGATTCCACTGAAGCTTTCTTT. Its protein is CASSYRLDSTEAFF. The chain employs TRBV6-5 and TRBJ1-1; D remains ambiguous. Germline CDR1 and CDR2: MNHEY and SVGAGI. V was trimmed by 3 bases and J by 4 bases, leaving 12 bases between them. This CDR3 is 14 amino acids long.